Each of the 10 T cell receptor beta chains below was sequenced from the same sample in a study of memory CD8 T cells in hepatitis C reinfection. As for time point: late/post reinfection, 12 to 24 weeks after detection. TCR sequencing was done directly ex vivo on sorted cells, without expansion in vitro. Using immunoSEQ multiplex PCR, the repertoire was profiled, and TCRdb retains in-frame clones only, with some absent. The sample records 46,000 or so clones, about 91% being singletons. The sequenced sample consisted of naive CD8+ T cells sorted from blood. The source is a man younger than 30 with hepatitis C virus infection.

The chain is built from TRBV4-1 and TRBJ2-3; 7 bases are a match to TRBD1. This CDR3 spans 16 amino acids. Germline CDR1 and CDR2: MGHRA and YSYEKL. J was trimmed by 3 bases and V by 5 bases; bases with no gene match: 11. The DNA for the CDR3 is TGCGCCAGCAGCATACTTCCAGACAGGGATACAGATACGCAGTATTTT. Encoded protein: CASSILPDRDTDTQYF.

This clone came up once. The V gene is TRBV27, the J gene TRBJ1-2; D ambiguous. The CDR3 loop spans 14 amino acids. Trimming pared 5 bases from V and 4 bases from J, leaving 14 bases between. The germline gives CDR1 MNHEY, CDR2 SMNVEV (reference sequence). The CDR3 here is CASSPLESAYGYTF. CDR3 DNA: TGTGCCAGCAGTCCATTAGAAAGTGCCTATGGCTACACCTTC.

This chain connects TRBV5-1 to TRBJ1-2; no definite D call. V lost 3 bases and J 1 base, leaving 7 bases between the germline ends. The CDR3 sequence is 13 residues long. Looked up from germline, CDR1 is SGHRS and CDR2 is YFSETQ. This chain's CDR3 is CASSYGINYGYTF. CDR3 DNA: TGCGCCAGCAGCTACGGGATTAACTATGGCTACACCTTC.

The chain employs TRBV13 and TRBJ2-7, with a tentative D call TRBD2 (6 bases). Germline CDR1 PRHDT, CDR2 FYEKMQ (reference sequence). This CDR3 is 16 amino acids long. Trimming removed 5 bases from V and 0 bases from J, with 17 bases in between. The CDR3 bases are TGTGCCAGCAGCCCCGCGGGGAAAACTTACTCCTACGAGCAGTACTTC. Translation gives CASSPAGKTYSYEQYF.

This sequence joins TRBV11-1 and TRBJ2-5, with D unclear. The end of the DNA is better explained by TRBJ2-7, so the J call may be wrong. Per the germline V gene, CDR1 is SGHAT and CDR2 is FQDESV (reference sequence). There are 13 residues in the CDR3. CDR3 loop: CASSLGVPNEQYF. CDR3 DNA: TGTGCCAGCAGCTTAGGCGTGCCTAACGAGCAGTACTTC.

The chain is built from TRBV5-6 and TRBJ2-1; D may be TRBD2 (5 bases). This CDR3 contains 14 residues. V lost 4 bases to trimming and J lost 1 base, with 9 bases between them. The germline V gene encodes CDR1 SGHDT and CDR2 YYEEEE. This CDR3 reads CASSLSVSYNEQFF. DNA of the CDR3: TGTGCCAGCAGCCTTAGCGTATCCTACAATGAGCAGTTCTTC.

This chain uses TRBV9 with TRBJ2-3; 11 bases map to TRBD2. The germline V gene has CDR1 SGDLS and CDR2 YYNGEE. The junction had 8 bases not matched to a gene; V was cut back by 4 bases and J by 1 base. The CDR3 length is 17 residues. The CDR3 sequence is CASSTGLAGSGTDTQYF. The CDR3 region has the DNA TGTGCCAGCAGCACAGGACTAGCGGGTTCGGGCACAGATACGCAGTATTTT.

This clone was seen a single time. The chain couples TRBV6-5 to TRBJ2-3, with TRBD2 identical over 11 bases. The V and J ends lost 6 bases and 5 bases, in that order; junction bases with no gene match: 7. This CDR3 region has 15 residues. Germline V gene sequence: CDR1 MNHEY, CDR2 SVGAGI. For the CDR3, the DNA is TGTGCCAGCAGATTTAGCGGGGGGGCCTTAGATACGCAGTATTTT. This codes for CASRFSGGALDTQYF.

There are a few counts of this clone. One end of the junction does not line up with germline, which may come from a read error. J is TRBJ1-2 and V is TRBV7-9; D gene uncertain. Germline V gene data show CDR1 as SEHNR and CDR2 as FQNEAQ (reference sequence). The CDR3 runs to 11 residues. CDR3 loop: CASSSDTFPPF. In nucleotides, the CDR3 is TGTGCCAGCAGCTCCGACACCTTCCCACCCTTC.

CDR3 amino acids: CASSTAGQDYEQYV. Written as DNA, the CDR3 is TGTGCCAGTAGTACCGCTGGACAGGACTACGAGCAGTACGTC. The chain employs TRBV19 and TRBJ2-7, with 7 bases that match TRBD1. V dropped 4 bases and J dropped 3; count of bases not matched to a gene: 6. CDR3 length: 14 residues. Per the germline V gene, CDR1 is LNHDA and CDR2 is SQIVND (reference sequence).